A single sample is the source of the 15 T cell receptor beta chains below, sequenced in a study of T cells in women clearing cervical HPV infection. Profiled with immunoSEQ multiplex PCR; TCRdb holds only in-frame clones, not every one. This sample's table reports roughly 35,000 clones. Sequenced sample: blood buffy coat. All receptors come from a woman aged 18-70 years with a cervical HPV16 infection that either progressed to CIN3+ or cleared (not recorded which).

Partial CDR3 DNA: TGCGCCACTTCCAGGGATGACTATGGC. Translating it yields CATSRDDYG. The entire CDR3 sequence reads CATSRDDYGYTF. The chain employs TRBV10-2 and TRBJ1-2; TRBD1 might be the D (5 bases). The CDR3 goes on 3 residues after the read ends, and that part is filled in from the germline J gene. Germline CDR1 WSHSY, CDR2 SAAADI. This CDR3 has 12 residues. Trimming cost V 10 bases and J 3 bases, with 12 bases left between them.

Concerning this clone itself: The read stops 3 residues short of the end of the CDR3; the missing end is completed from the germline J gene. The chain joins TRBV5-4 to TRBJ2-7, with 12 bases that match TRBD1. The CDR3 sequence is 15 residues long. Germline V gives CDR1 SGHNT, CDR2 YYREEE (reference sequence). J gave up 5 bases and V 4 bases, and 7 bases lay outside the gene matches. The sequenced CDR3 bases are TGTGCCAGCAGCCCAGGGACAGGGGGCGCCCACGAG. It encodes CASSPGTGGAHE. The full-length CDR3 reads as CASSPGTGGAHEQYF.

A note on this clone: The read ends 3 residues shy of where the CDR3 ends; the end is completed using the germline J gene. This chain uses TRBV5-6 with TRBJ2-5; D might be TRBD1 (6 bases). CDR3 length: 14 amino acids. Trimming pared 4 bases from V and 4 bases from J, leaving 14 bases between. CDR1 is SGHDT, CDR2 YYEEEE, per germline. The CDR3 spells CASSGTSRGETQYF. The covered CDR3 bases are TGTGCCAGCAGCGGGACATCGAGGGGAGAGACC.

The CDR3 DNA, read in part, is TGTGCCAGTAGTTTACAGGGCGGCAATCAGCCC. Translation gives CASSLQGGNQP. The whole CDR3 reads CASSLQGGNQPQHF. The rearrangement links TRBV19 to TRBJ1-5, with D perhaps TRBD1 (6 bases). The read gets to within 3 residues of the CDR3 end, and the germline J gene fills in the rest. This CDR3 region has 14 residues. In germline, CDR1 is LNHDA, CDR2 SQIVND (reference sequence). The V end lost 5 bases, the J end lost 2 bases, and 10 bases lay between the germline ends.

The chain's CDR3 is CAWSKQGNQPQHF. The covered CDR3 bases are TGTGCCTGGAGTAAACAGGGAAATCAGCCC. The chain is built from TRBV30 and TRBJ1-5; D is possibly TRBD1 (6 bases). With the read ending 3 residues before the CDR3 end, the germline J gene is used to fill in that end. V lost 2 bases and J 4 bases, leaving 9 bases between the germline ends. Germline V gene sequence: CDR1 GTSNPN, CDR2 SVGIG (reference sequence). The CDR3 spans 13 residues. Combining the CDR3 with reference TRBV30 and TRBJ1-5 gives the whole variable domain SQTIHQWPATLVQPVGSPLSLECTVEGTSNPNLYWYRQAAGRGLQLLFYSVGIGQISSEVPQNLSASRPQDRQFILSSKKLLLSDSGFYLCAWSKQGNQPQHFGDGTRLSIL.

On this clone itself: The read ends 3 residues shy of where the CDR3 ends; the end is completed using the germline J gene. This chain links TRBV19 with TRBJ1-1; D ambiguous. The CDR3 is 14 amino acids. The germline V and J ends were trimmed by 3 bases and 1 base, with 9 bases remaining between them. Germline values: CDR1 LNHDA, CDR2 SQIVND (reference sequence). CDR3: CASSITLANTEAFF. The CDR3 DNA, read in part, is TGTGCCAGTAGTATCACTCTCGCGAACACTGAA. Looking up the rest from reference TRBV19 and TRBJ1-1 gives the full variable domain: DGGITQSPKYLFRKEGQNVTLSCEQNLNHDAMYWYRQDPGQGLRLIYYSQIVNDFQKGDIAEGYSVSREKKESFPLTVTSAQKNPTAFYLCASSITLANTEAFFGQGTRLTVV.

To note about this clone: The CDR3 end falls 3 residues outside the read, so it is completed with the germline J gene. The gene calls are TRBV2 and TRBJ2-3, with a tentative D call TRBD1 (5 bases). This CDR3 spans 14 amino acids. The germline V gene encodes CDR1 SNHLY and CDR2 FYNNEI. The CDR3 sequence is CASSDSRAKETQYF. The sequenced CDR3 bases are TGTGCCAGCAGTGATAGCAGGGCCAAAGAGACG. The whole variable domain, remainder taken from reference TRBV2 and TRBJ2-3, is EPEVTQTPSHQVTQMGQEVILRCVPISNHLYFYWYRQILGQKVEFLVSFYNNEISEKSEIFDDQFSVERPDGSNFTLKIRSTKLEDSAMYFCASSDSRAKETQYFGPGTRLTVL.

Notes on this clone: The read finishes 3 residues shy of the CDR3 end, and the germline J gene is used to complete it. The V and J genes are TRBV20-1 and TRBJ2-3; D gene unclear. The CDR3 sequence is 13 residues long. Germline V lookup: CDR1 DFQATT, CDR2 SNEGSKA (reference sequence). This CDR3 reads CSANPLDQETQYF. Partial CDR3 DNA: TGCAGTGCTAATCCCCTAGACCAAGAGACG.

With respect to this clone: Coverage ceases 3 residues before the CDR3 finishes, and the germline J gene fills in the end. This chain joins TRBV7-2 and TRBJ2-3; 12 positions agree with TRBD2. Germline loops: CDR1 SGHTA, CDR2 FQGNSA. This CDR3 comprises 16 residues. CDR3 DNA, as far as it was read: TGTGCCAGCAGCTTAGCCGGACTAGCGGGAATCGAGACG. Translated: CASSLAGLAGIET. The complete CDR3 reads CASSLAGLAGIETQYF. Using reference TRBV7-2 and TRBJ2-3 for the parts outside the CDR3, the full variable domain is GAGVSQSPSNKVTEKGKDVELRCDPISGHTALYWYRQSLGQGLEFLIYFQGNSAPDKSGLPSDRFSAERTGGSVSTLTIQRTQQEDSAVYLCASSLAGLAGIETQYFGPGTRLTVL.

The CDR3 region is CASSRAQQETQYF. The DNA read from the CDR3 is TGTGCCAGCAGCAGGGCCCAGCAAGAGACC. The chain uses TRBV11-3 and TRBJ2-5, with unresolved D. The read ends 3 residues early relative to the CDR3; the germline J gene fills the gap. V was clipped by 5 bases and J by 2 bases, with 9 bases between them. Per the germline V gene, CDR1 is SGHNT and CDR2 is YENEEA. The CDR3 spans 13 residues.

On this clone: The CDR3 end lies 3 residues beyond the end of the read and is filled in from the germline J gene. The V and J genes are TRBV4-1 and TRBJ2-1; D possibly corresponds to TRBD1 (5 bases). V lost 9 bases and J 0 bases, leaving 15 bases between the germline ends. The CDR3 loop spans 15 amino acids. Germline V gene sequence: CDR1 MGHRA, CDR2 YSYEKL. The CDR3 here is CARTQDLSSYNEQFF. The part of the CDR3 DNA that was read is TGCGCCAGAACACAGGACCTGAGCTCCTACAATGAG.

Note on this clone: At one boundary the junction diverges from the germline segment, which might be a read error. The CDR3 goes on 3 residues after the read ends, and that part is filled in from the germline J gene. This chain connects TRBV4-2 to TRBJ2-5; D unclear. The CDR3 contains 15 residues. Germline V gene lookup returns CDR1 LGHNA and CDR2 YNFKEQ. CDR3 residues: CASSQDIASQETQYF. The CDR3 bases that were read are TGCGCCAGCAGCCAAGACATAGCAAGCCAAGAGACC.

Comments on this clone: The sequence runs out 3 residues before the end of the CDR3; the remainder is reconstructed from the germline J gene. The V and J genes are TRBV4-1 and TRBJ1-5; weak D call: TRBD1 (6 bases). V gave up 0 bases and J gave up 2 bases, with 8 bases separating them. The germline V gene encodes CDR1 MGHRA and CDR2 YSYEKL. The CDR3 runs to 15 residues. The DNA read from the CDR3 is TGCGCCAGCAGCCAAGACGAGGGGGGCAATCAGCCC. It encodes CASSQDEGGNQP. The whole CDR3 protein is CASSQDEGGNQPQHF.

About this clone itself: The sequenced fragment ends 3 residues before the CDR3 boundary, so the rest is inferred from the germline J gene. The genes are TRBV2 and TRBJ2-7; 7 bases agree with TRBD1. There are 14 residues in the CDR3. The V segment lost 8 bases and the J segment 3 bases; nucleotides outside the gene matches: 10. Looked up from germline, CDR1 is SNHLY and CDR2 is FYNNEI. The sequenced CDR3 bases are TGTGCCAGCCAAGTAGGGACAGAAGTCTACGAG. Translation gives CASQVGTEVYE. The CDR3 reads in full as CASQVGTEVYEQYF. The variable domain in full, completed from reference TRBV2 and TRBJ2-7, reads EPEVTQTPSHQVTQMGQEVILRCVPISNHLYFYWYRQILGQKVEFLVSFYNNEISEKSEIFDDQFSVERPDGSNFTLKIRSTKLEDSAMYFCASQVGTEVYEQYFGPGTRLTVT.

Worth noting for this clone: Read data end 3 residues before the CDR3 end; the end is taken from the germline J gene. The rearrangement joins TRBV20-1 to TRBJ2-3; the match to TRBD1 covers 8 bases. The trim removed 5 bases at V and 0 bases at J, leaving 25 bases unmatched. The CDR3 is made up of 21 amino acids. In germline, CDR1 is DFQATT, CDR2 SNEGSKA (reference sequence). The part of the CDR3 DNA that was read is TGCAGTGCTCCATGGGGTGAACAGGGGGTTTTATGTATACATAGCACAGATACG. Its translation is CSAPWGEQGVLCIHSTDT. The whole CDR3 reads CSAPWGEQGVLCIHSTDTQYF.